This entry lists 14 T cell receptor beta chains sequenced from one sample in a study of blood T cell repertoires in COVID-19. Repertoires were generated with immunoSEQ multiplex PCR, while TCRdb's copy carries only in-frame clones and drops some. The sample carries about 130,000 clones, roughly 79% recorded once. Material: peripheral blood. Receptors originate from a human donor in a cohort sampled during active COVID-19.

The V gene is TRBV7-8, the J gene TRBJ1-2, with TRBD1 as a possible D gene (6 bases). The CDR3 is 14 residues long. Germline-derived CDR1 and CDR2 are SGHVS and FQNEAQ. The V end was cut by 5 bases, the J end by 5 bases, with 15 bases between. The CDR3 DNA follows: TGTGCCAGCAGCCCCGACAGGACAATATATGGCTACACCTTC. Its protein is CASSPDRTIYGYTF.

There are a few counts of this clone. CDR3 sequence: CASSQTGTGNEKLFF. The CDR3 coding sequence is TGTGCCAGCAGCCAGACCGGGACAGGGAATGAAAAACTGTTTTTT. This chain uses TRBV4-2 with TRBJ1-4; 9 positions match TRBD1. J was trimmed by 5 bases and V by 3 bases; bases with no gene match: 4. The germline CDR1 and CDR2 sequences are LGHNA and YNFKEQ. This CDR3 comprises 15 residues.

V gene TRBV5-5 combines with J gene TRBJ2-6; TRBD1 agrees at 9 bases. CDR3 length equals 19 residues. Germline V gene data show CDR1 as SGHKS and CDR2 as YYEKEE (reference sequence). Germline trimming cut 0 bases from V and 4 bases from J; bases unmatched to any gene: 11. In DNA form, the CDR3 reads TGTGCCAGCAGCTTGGTACCCCGGGACAGGGCGGCCGGGGCCAACGTCCTGACTTTC. This sequence encodes CASSLVPRDRAAGANVLTF.

This clone counts as large. The chain employs TRBV4-1 and TRBJ2-7, with TRBD1 matching 11 bases. This CDR3 is built from 14 residues. CDR1 and CDR2 (germline): MGHRA, YSYEKL. V lost 5 bases to trimming and J lost 9 bases; unmatched junction nucleotides: 9. CDR3 region: CASSLGTGGNVQYF. The CDR3 bases are TGCGCCAGCAGCTTAGGGACAGGGGGGAACGTGCAGTACTTC.

The rearrangement joins TRBV3-1 (or the pseudogene TRBV3-2) to TRBJ2-7, with 10 bases identical to TRBD1. The V gene end was trimmed by 4 bases and the J gene end by 3 bases; junction bases not matched to a gene: 6. Germline V gene data show CDR1 as LGHDT and CDR2 as YNNKEL (reference sequence). The CDR3 sequence is 15 residues long. CDR3 sequence reads: CASSLRQGAYYEQYF. The CDR3 bases are TGTGCCAGCAGCCTCCGACAGGGGGCTTACTACGAGCAGTACTTC.

V is TRBV11-2 and J is TRBJ1-4, with TRBD1 as a possible D gene (5 bases). Trimming left V 2 bases short and J 3 bases short, with 10 bases between. CDR3 length equals 15 residues. Germline lookup yields CDR1 SGHAT and CDR2 FQNNGV. In DNA, the CDR3 is TGTGCCAGCAGCTTAAGAGGGACTGCTAATGAAAAACTGTTTTTT. Protein product: CASSLRGTANEKLFF.

At least ten counts were recorded for this clone. The chain employs TRBV30 and TRBJ2-2; possible D gene TRBD1, 6 bases. V gave up 4 bases and J gave up 3 bases, with 15 bases separating them. CDR1 is GTSNPN, CDR2 SVGIG, per germline (reference sequence). The CDR3 is 15 residues long. CDR3 sequence: CAWTRSGADTGELFF. CDR3 in DNA: TGTGCCTGGACACGATCAGGGGCTGACACCGGGGAGCTGTTTTTT.

The gene calls are TRBV15 and TRBJ2-1; D is possibly TRBD1 (6 bases). V lost 4 bases to trimming and J lost 7 bases, with 20 bases between them. The CDR3 sequence is 16 residues long. Per the germline V gene, CDR1 is LNHNV and CDR2 is YYDKDF (reference sequence). CDR3 DNA sequence: TGTGCCACCAGCACTCTTGAGGGGGTAGGACAGAATGAGCAGTTCTTC. It is translated as CATSTLEGVGQNEQFF. The full variable domain, with the rest looked up from reference TRBV15 and TRBJ2-1, is DAMVIQNPRYQVTQFGKPVTLSCSQTLNHNVMYWYQQKSSQAPKLLFHYYDKDFNNEADTPDNFQSRRPNTSFCFLDIRSPGLGDTAMYLCATSTLEGVGQNEQFFGPGTRLTVL.

This clone was recorded only once. V is TRBV5-4 and J is TRBJ2-4; 7 nucleotides match TRBD1. This CDR3 is 16 amino acids long. Germline V gene lookup returns CDR1 SGHNT and CDR2 YYREEE (reference sequence). J was trimmed by 0 bases and V by 4 bases; bases with no gene match: 7. For the CDR3, the DNA is TGTGCCAGCAGCACCCCAGGGGGAGAAGCCAAAAACATTCAGTACTTC. Amino acids: CASSTPGGEAKNIQYF. The full variable domain, with the rest looked up from reference TRBV5-4 and TRBJ2-4, is ETGVTQSPTHLIKTRGQQVTLRCSSQSGHNTVSWYQQALGQGPQFIFQYYREEENGRGNFPPRFSGLQFPNYSSELNVNALELDDSALYLCASSTPGGEAKNIQYFGAGTRLSVL.

The chain combines TRBV7-8 with TRBJ2-2, with 7 bases that match TRBD2. Looked up from germline, CDR1 is SGHVS and CDR2 is FQNEAQ. The CDR3 is made up of 15 amino acids. Trimming took 2 bases from V and 1 from J; bases not matched to a gene: 1. The CDR3 coding sequence is TGTGCCAGCAGCTTACCGGGGGGGAACACCGGGGAGCTGTTTTTT. Amino acids: CASSLPGGNTGELFF.

The chain links TRBV6-5 to TRBJ2-1, with D perhaps matching TRBD1 (7 bases). Germline V gene data show CDR1 as MNHEY and CDR2 as SVGAGI. V lost 6 bases to trimming and J lost 3 bases, with 15 bases between them. The CDR3 is made up of 15 amino acids. As DNA, the CDR3 is TGTGCCAGCAGGCCAGGGGGTAGCGGCTACAATGAGCAGTTCTTC. Encoded protein: CASRPGGSGYNEQFF.

This rearrangement joins TRBV27 to TRBJ2-1; perhaps TRBD1 as D (7 bases). The CDR3 length is 18 residues. Germline V CDR1 and CDR2: MNHEY, SMNVEV (reference sequence). Trimming cost V 2 bases and J 4 bases, with 21 bases left between them. Here the CDR3 reads CASSLQGGGGPVYNEQFF. As DNA, the CDR3 is TGTGCCAGCAGTTTACAGGGGGGTGGGGGGCCCGTTTACAATGAGCAGTTCTTC.

The chain recombines TRBV6-5 with TRBJ1-1; D is ambiguous. V was shortened by 7 bases and J by 0 bases, with 9 bases between the two germline ends. The length of the CDR3 is 13 residues. Germline lookup yields CDR1 MNHEY and CDR2 SVGAGI. The CDR3 region is CASTGLMNTEAFF. The CDR3, as DNA: TGTGCCAGCACCGGACTGATGAACACTGAAGCTTTCTTT.

This chain uses TRBV6-5 with TRBJ2-1, with 14 bases identical to TRBD2. The germline V gene encodes CDR1 MNHEY and CDR2 SVGAGI. Trimming at V came to 4 bases and at J to 8 bases, leaving 4 bases not matched to a gene. The CDR3 totals 15 residues. DNA for the CDR3: TGTGCCAGCAGTTTCGGACTAGCGGGGGGTTATGAGCAGTTCTTC. Translating it yields CASSFGLAGGYEQFF.